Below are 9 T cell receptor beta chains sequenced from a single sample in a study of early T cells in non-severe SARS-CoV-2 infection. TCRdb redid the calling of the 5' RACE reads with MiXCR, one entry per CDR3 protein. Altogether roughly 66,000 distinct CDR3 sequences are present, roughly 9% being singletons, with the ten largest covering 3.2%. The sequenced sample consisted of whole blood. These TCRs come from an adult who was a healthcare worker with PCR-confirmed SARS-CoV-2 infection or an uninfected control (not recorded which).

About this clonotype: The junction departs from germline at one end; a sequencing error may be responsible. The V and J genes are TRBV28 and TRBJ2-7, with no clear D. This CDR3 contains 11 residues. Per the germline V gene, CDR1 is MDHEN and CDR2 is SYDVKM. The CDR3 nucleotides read TGTGCCAGCAGCAGGTCCCACGAGCAGCACTTC. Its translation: CASSRSHEQHF.

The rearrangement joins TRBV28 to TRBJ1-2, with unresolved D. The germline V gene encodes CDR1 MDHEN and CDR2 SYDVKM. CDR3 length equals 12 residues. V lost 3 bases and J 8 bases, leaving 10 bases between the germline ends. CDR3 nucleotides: TGTGCCAGCAGTTTCGAGGTGCGAGGCTACACCTTC. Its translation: CASSFEVRGYTF.

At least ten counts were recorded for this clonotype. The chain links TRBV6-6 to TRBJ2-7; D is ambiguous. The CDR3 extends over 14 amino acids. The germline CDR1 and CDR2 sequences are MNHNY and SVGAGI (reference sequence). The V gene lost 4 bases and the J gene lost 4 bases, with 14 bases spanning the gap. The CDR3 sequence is CASSSPFESYEQYF. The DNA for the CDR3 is TGTGCCAGCAGTTCGCCCTTCGAATCTTACGAGCAGTACTTC.

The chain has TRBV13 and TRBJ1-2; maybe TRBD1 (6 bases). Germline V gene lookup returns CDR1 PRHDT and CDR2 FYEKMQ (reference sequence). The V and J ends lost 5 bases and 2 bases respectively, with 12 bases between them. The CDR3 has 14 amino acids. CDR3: CASSPHQGNYGYTF. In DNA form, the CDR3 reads TGTGCCAGCAGCCCTCACCAGGGGAACTATGGCTACACCTTC.

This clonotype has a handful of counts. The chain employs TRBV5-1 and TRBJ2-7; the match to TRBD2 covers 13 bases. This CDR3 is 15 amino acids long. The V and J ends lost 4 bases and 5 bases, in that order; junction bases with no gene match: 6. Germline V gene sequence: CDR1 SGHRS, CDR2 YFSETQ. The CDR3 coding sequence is TGCGCCAGCAGCAACGGACTAGCGGGAGTTCACGAGCAGTACTTC. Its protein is CASSNGLAGVHEQYF.

CDR3 sequence reads: CASSVVPPSEQYF. The CDR3 DNA follows: TGTGCCAGCAGCGTAGTTCCCCCGTCCGAGCAGTACTTC. The chain links TRBV9 to TRBJ2-7; no clear D gene. Trimming removed 0 bases at V and 6 bases at J, with 10 bases between. Germline lookup yields CDR1 SGDLS and CDR2 YYNGEE. This CDR3 comprises 13 residues. Complete variable domain (other parts from reference TRBV9 and TRBJ2-7): DSGVTQTPKHLITATGQRVTLRCSPRSGDLSVYWYQQSLDQGLQFLIQYYNGEERAKGNILERFSAQQFPDLHSELNLSSLELGDSALYFCASSVVPPSEQYFGPGTRLTVT.

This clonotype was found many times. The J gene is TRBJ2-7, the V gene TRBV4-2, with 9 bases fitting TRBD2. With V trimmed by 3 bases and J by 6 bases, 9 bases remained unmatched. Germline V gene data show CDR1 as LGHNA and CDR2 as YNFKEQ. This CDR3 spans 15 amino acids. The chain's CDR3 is CASSQQPGLAVEQYF. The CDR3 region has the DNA TGTGCCAGCAGCCAGCAGCCGGGACTAGCTGTCGAGCAGTACTTC.

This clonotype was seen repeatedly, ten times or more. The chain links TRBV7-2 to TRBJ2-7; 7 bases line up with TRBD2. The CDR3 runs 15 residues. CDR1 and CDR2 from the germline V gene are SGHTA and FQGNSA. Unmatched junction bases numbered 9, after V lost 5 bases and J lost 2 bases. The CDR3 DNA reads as TGTGCCAGCAGCCCCGCTCTTGCGGGAGCCTACGAGCAGTACTTC. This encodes CASSPALAGAYEQYF.

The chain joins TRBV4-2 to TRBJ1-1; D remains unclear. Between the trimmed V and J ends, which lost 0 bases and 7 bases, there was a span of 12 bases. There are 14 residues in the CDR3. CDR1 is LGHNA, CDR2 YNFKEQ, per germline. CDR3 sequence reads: CASSQDLGRLEAFF. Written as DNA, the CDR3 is TGTGCCAGCAGCCAAGATTTGGGCAGGCTTGAAGCTTTCTTT.